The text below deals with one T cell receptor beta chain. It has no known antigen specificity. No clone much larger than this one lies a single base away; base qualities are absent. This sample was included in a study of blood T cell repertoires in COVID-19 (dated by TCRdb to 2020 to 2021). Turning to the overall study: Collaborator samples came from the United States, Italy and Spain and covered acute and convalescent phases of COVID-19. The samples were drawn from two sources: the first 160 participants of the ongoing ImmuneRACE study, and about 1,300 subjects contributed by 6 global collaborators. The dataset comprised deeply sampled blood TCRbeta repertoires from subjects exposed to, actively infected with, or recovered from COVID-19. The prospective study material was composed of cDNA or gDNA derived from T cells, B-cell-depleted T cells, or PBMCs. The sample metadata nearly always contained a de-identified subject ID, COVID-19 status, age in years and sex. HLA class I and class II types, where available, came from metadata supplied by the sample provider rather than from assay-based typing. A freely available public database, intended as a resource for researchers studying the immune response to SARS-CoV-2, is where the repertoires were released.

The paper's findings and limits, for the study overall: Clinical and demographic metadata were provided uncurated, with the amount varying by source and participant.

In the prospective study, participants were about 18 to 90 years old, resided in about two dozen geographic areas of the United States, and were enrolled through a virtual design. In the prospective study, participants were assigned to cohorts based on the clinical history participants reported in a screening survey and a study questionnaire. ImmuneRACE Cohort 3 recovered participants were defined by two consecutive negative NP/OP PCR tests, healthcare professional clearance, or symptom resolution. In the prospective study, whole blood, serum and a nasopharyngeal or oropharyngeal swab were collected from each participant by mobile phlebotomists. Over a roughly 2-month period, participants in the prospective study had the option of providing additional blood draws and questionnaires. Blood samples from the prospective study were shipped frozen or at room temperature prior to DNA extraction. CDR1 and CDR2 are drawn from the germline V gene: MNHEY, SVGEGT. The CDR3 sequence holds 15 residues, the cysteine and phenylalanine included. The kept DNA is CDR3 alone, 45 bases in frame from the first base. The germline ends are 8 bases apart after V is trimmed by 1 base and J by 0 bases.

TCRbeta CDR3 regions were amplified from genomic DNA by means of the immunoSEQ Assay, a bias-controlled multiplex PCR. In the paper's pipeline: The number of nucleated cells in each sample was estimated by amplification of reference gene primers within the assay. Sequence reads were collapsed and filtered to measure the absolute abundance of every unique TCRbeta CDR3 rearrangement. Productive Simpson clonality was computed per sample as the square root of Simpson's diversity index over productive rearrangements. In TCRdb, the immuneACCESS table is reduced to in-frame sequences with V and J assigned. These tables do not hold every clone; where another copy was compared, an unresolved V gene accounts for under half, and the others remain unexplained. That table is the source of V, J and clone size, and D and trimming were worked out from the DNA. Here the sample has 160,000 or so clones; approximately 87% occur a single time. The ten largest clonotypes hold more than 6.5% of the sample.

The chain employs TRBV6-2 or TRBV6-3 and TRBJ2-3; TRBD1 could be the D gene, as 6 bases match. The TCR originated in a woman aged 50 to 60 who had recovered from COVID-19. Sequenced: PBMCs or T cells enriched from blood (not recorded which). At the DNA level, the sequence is TGTGCCAGCAGTTACTGGGGGCCGAGCACAGATACGCAGTATTTT. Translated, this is CASSYWGPSTDTQYF.